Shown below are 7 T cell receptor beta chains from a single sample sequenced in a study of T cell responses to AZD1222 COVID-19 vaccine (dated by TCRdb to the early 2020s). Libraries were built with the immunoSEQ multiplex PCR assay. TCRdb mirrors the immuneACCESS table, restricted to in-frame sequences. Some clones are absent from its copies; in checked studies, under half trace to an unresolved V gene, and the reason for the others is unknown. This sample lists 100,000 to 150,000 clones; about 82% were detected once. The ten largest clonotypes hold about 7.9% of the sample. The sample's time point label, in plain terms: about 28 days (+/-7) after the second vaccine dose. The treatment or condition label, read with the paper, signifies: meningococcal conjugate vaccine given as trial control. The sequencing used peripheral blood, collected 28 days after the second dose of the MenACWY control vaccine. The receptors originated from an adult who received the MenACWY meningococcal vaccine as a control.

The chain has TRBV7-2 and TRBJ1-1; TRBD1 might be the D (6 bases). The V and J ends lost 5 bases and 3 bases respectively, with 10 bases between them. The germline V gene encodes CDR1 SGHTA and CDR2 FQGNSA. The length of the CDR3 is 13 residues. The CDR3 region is CASSTNRDTEAFF. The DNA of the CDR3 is TGTGCCAGCAGCACGAACAGGGACACTGAAGCTTTCTTT.

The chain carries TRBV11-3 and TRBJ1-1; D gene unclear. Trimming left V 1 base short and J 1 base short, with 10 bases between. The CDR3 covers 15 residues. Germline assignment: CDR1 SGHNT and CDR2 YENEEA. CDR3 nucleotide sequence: TGTGCCAGCAGCTTAGGGGCAGCAGGGAACACTGAAGCTTTCTTT. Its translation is CASSLGAAGNTEAFF.

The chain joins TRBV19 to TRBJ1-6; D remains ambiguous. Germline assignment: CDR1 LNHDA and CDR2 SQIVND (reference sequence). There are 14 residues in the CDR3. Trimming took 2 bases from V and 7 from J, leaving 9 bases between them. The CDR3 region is CASSIMAVNSPLHF. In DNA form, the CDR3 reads TGTGCCAGTAGTATAATGGCAGTAAATTCACCCCTCCACTTT.

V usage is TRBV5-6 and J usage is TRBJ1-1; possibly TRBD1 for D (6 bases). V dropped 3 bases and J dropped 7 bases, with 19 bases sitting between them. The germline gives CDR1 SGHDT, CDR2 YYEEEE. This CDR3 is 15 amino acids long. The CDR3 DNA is TGTGCCAGCAGCTGGAAGGGGGGGCGTGAATATGAAGCTTTCTTT. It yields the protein CASSWKGGREYEAFF.

The CDR3 bases are TGTGCCAGCAAAGTTCAAGAGACCCAGTACTTC. Translation gives CASKVQETQYF. J is TRBJ2-5 and V is TRBV2; D remains unclear. This CDR3 is 11 amino acids long. V was clipped by 7 bases and J by 2 bases, with 5 bases between them. CDR1 is SNHLY and CDR2 is FYNNEI in the germline V gene.

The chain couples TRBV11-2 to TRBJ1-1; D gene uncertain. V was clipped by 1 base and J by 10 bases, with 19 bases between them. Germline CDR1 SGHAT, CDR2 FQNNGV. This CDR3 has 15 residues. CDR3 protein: CASSLVSVAPRGAFF. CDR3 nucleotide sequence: TGTGCCAGCAGCTTAGTATCCGTGGCCCCCCGAGGAGCTTTCTTT.

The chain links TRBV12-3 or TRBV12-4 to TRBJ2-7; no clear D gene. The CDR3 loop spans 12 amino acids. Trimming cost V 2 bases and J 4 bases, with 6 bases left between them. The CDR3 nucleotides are TGTGCCAGCAGTTTATTGAAATACGAGCAGTACTTC. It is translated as CASSLLKYEQYF.